These T cell receptor beta chains were read from a single sample in a study of blood T cell repertoires in COVID-19. Assay: immunoSEQ multiplex PCR; the TCRdb copy retains only in-frame clones and omits some. Here the sample spans more than 85,000 clones, 80% to 90% being singletons. The sample was peripheral blood. These receptors were taken from a man in his 60s with acute or convalescent COVID-19. The CDR3 runs from the conserved cysteine through the conserved F or W. Fields, in order: J gene, V gene, CDR3 protein.

TRBJ2-1	TRBV7-2	CASSLTRLAGGLEQFF
TRBJ1-1	TRBV6-1	CASSDQGSRTEAFF
TRBJ2-7	TRBV7-6	CASSLAVASRYEQYF
TRBJ2-1	TRBV5-4	CASSHSGGRSGGEQFF
TRBJ1-4	TRBV10-3	CAISERAPWGATNEKLFF
TRBJ1-6	TRBV3-1/TRBV3-2	CASSQQGTPLHF
TRBJ1-3	TRBV3-1/TRBV3-2	CASSQTGPVGNTIYF
TRBJ2-1	TRBV6-6	CASRPGLAGGYNEQFF
TRBJ1-1	TRBV5-1	CASSLVASNTEAFF
TRBJ1-1	TRBV20-1	CSASRSPLRYDTEAFF
TRBJ2-5	TRBV7-2	CASSLYPPISGGQETQYF
TRBJ2-1	TRBV29-1	CSVGPYNEQFF
TRBJ1-4	TRBV6-2/TRBV6-3	CASSYLRGVTDEKLFF
.	TRBV2	CASKLSTAKNQPQYF
TRBJ1-1	TRBV2	CASRQVPLNTEAFF
TRBJ1-1	TRBV18	CASSPGTGGTEAFF
TRBJ2-1	TRBV10-3	CAMSTRSSYNEQFF
TRBJ2-5	TRBV11-2	CASSLFQEKETQYF
TRBJ2-1	TRBV3-1/TRBV3-2	CASSQDPTKFPKSPFF
TRBJ1-5	TRBV12-3/TRBV12-4	CASSPTKDQPQHF
TRBJ2-7	TRBV12-3/TRBV12-4	CASSNDRDHEQYF
TRBJ2-6	TRBV5-6	CASTETGQGARGANVLTF
TRBJ2-1	TRBV3-1/TRBV3-2	CASSQKVARRNEQFF
TRBJ1-5	TRBV2	CASSDQDRSNQPQHF
TRBJ2-1	TRBV12-3/TRBV12-4	CASRTGGTNEQFF
TRBJ2-7	TRBV3-1/TRBV3-2	CASSQSGAGDYEEQYF
TRBJ1-1	TRBV28	CASSHREPNTEAFF
TRBJ1-2	TRBV7-9	CASSFFAPQTGGYGYTF
TRBJ2-7	TRBV6-2/TRBV6-3	CASSYSRDRGHYEQYF
TRBJ2-5	TRBV6-5	CASSQRRDRQETQYF
TRBJ1-3	TRBV24-1	CATSDPRGAGNTIYF
TRBJ2-2	TRBV7-2	CASSLPGGGGTGELFF
TRBJ2-1	TRBV5-1	CASSLGPGANEQFF
TRBJ2-5	TRBV5-5	CASSLYPGGPQETQYF
TRBJ2-1	TRBV19	CASSRTSGESYNEQFF
TRBJ2-7	TRBV28	CASAPTGGGPYEQYF
TRBJ1-1	TRBV7-9	CASSRGTGDTEAFF
TRBJ1-5	TRBV28	CASSSSGQPQHF
TRBJ2-1	TRBV18	CASSPQLGRNEQFF
TRBJ2-6	TRBV15	CATSTSPGLAGGPGANVLTF
TRBJ2-3	TRBV7-9	CASSFPKTSGGADTQYF
TRBJ2-2	TRBV2	CASRWTANTGELFF
TRBJ1-2	TRBV11-2	CASSPNRGRIPYGYTF
TRBJ1-1	TRBV7-3	CASRAGVGSPEAFF
TRBJ2-3	TRBV10-3	CAISSGGTNTDTQYF
TRBJ2-1	TRBV5-4	CASSRSSGTSSNNEQFF